This T cell receptor beta chain originates from a study of blood T cell repertoires in COVID-19 (dated by TCRdb to 2019 to 2021). With respect to the entire study: Samples covering the acute and convalescent phases of COVID-19 were provided by collaborators in the United States, Italy and Spain. The prospective study material was composed of cDNA or gDNA derived from T cells, B-cell-depleted T cells, or PBMCs. Subjects who had been exposed to COVID-19, were actively infected with it, or had recovered from it provided the deeply sampled blood TCRbeta repertoires that made up the dataset. The repertoires were made available in a free public database intended to serve as a resource for research on the immune response to SARS-CoV-2. The samples were drawn from two sources: the first 160 participants of the ongoing ImmuneRACE study, and 950 to 1,500 subjects contributed by 6 global collaborators. A de-identified subject ID, COVID-19 status, age in years and sex were almost always included in the sample metadata. Where available, HLA class I and class II types were obtained from metadata supplied by the sample provider rather than from assay-based typing. On the study overall, not on this receptor specifically: How much clinical and demographic metadata was included differed by source and by participant, and the metadata was provided uncurated.

At the junction V is shortened by 4 bases and J by 1 base, with 13 bases in between. The CDR3 goes from the cysteine to the phenylalanine over 15 residues. Here the CDR3 DNA is all that survives: 45 bases in frame from base 1. Based on the germline V gene (reference sequence), the CDR1 and CDR2 sequences are MNHEY and SMNVEV. TCRbeta CDR3 regions were amplified from genomic DNA by means of the immunoSEQ Assay, a bias-controlled multiplex PCR. Per the original workflow: Nucleated cell counts per sample were estimated from amplification of reference gene primers within the assay. To quantify the absolute abundance of each unique TCRbeta CDR3 rearrangement, sequence reads were collapsed and filtered. For each sample, productive Simpson clonality was calculated as the square root of Simpson's diversity index across productive rearrangements. TCRdb limited this immuneACCESS table to in-frame rearrangements with V and J called. A share of clones is missing; checked studies link under half to unresolved V genes, and the rest is unexplained. D and trimming were read from the DNA, whereas the V and J calls and clone size are those reported in that table. The sample data list roughly 25,000 clones, and approximately 80% of these were observed just once. More than 6.5% of the sample is held by the ten biggest clonotypes.

Collaborating institutions collected whole blood in K2EDTA tubes following their own protocols. Collaborator samples were shipped for TCRbeta analysis as frozen whole blood, isolated PBMCs, or DNA extracted from either sample type. As concerns this clone: Its binding antigen is unknown. No base-level quality is on record; no much larger clone is a single base apart.

The V and J genes are TRBV27 and TRBJ1-1; tentative D gene TRBD1, with 5 bases matching. The sequence came from a man between 65 and 80 years old with acute or convalescent COVID-19. Sequencing was done on a sample of peripheral blood. The DNA sequence reads TGTGCCAGCAGTTCACAATCAACAGGGAACACTGAAGCTTTCTTT. Translated, this gives CASSSQSTGNTEAFF.